This TCR beta chain was sequenced for a study of cytomegalovirus exposure and HLA in healthy donors. The germline V gene has CDR1 SGHVS and CDR2 FQNEAQ. Trimming took 2 bases from V and 0 from J, leaving 8 bases between them. CDR3 size: 15 residues. Of note for this clone: The antigen remains unidentified.

Primers for the PCR totalled 60 Vbeta and 13 Jbeta. The assay was immunoSEQ multiplex PCR, and TCRdb's table has in-frame clones only and misses some. The sample totals around 52,000 clones; its top ten clones hold approximately 10%. Findings and limits, study-wide: TCR association rates varied by HLA locus in a later analysis, with DRB1 highest and HLA-C lowest. TCR sequences were mostly rare, though some public TCRs occurred in many donors.

The sample consisted of PBMCs. The chain has TRBV7-8 and TRBJ2-1; possible D gene TRBD1, 6 bases. The receptor was isolated from a woman in her 50s in good health and CMV-seropositive. The CDR3 region is CASSLRDISYNEQFF. CDR3 nucleotide sequence: TGTGCCAGCAGCTTAAGGGACATCTCCTACAATGAGCAGTTCTTC.